The TCR beta chain described here comes from a study of glioma-infiltrating T cells (TCRdb year 2016). For context, the study as a whole: Glioma tissue, non-neoplastic brain tissue and matched peripheral blood mononuclear cells were used as sources from which TCR alpha- and beta-chain repertoires were sequenced. To measure divergence between tissue and blood T-cell populations, each tissue-infiltrating repertoire was compared with the peripheral blood repertoire of the same patient. The paired cohort was made up of three low-grade glioma patients, 8 or 9 primary glioblastoma patients and three non-glioma patients who contributed non-neoplastic brain tissue.

The CDR3 holds 15 amino acids from the cysteine to the phenylalanine. The CDR3 DNA has 45 bases and is translated from base 1. V and J lose 1 base and 0 bases, and a span of 10 bases separates them. The germline V gene (reference sequence) sets CDR1 to LGHDT and CDR2 to YNNKEL. The iRepertoire nested amplicon-rescue multiplex PCR (arm-PCR) platform was used to amplify TCR alpha and beta CDR3 regions from RNA. One-step reverse transcription and amplification used about 95-400 ng of tissue mRNA or PBMC total RNA as input. Following bead purification, Illumina adapters were added by a secondary multiplex PCR, and libraries between 200 and 400 bp were gel-purified. Libraries carried internal 6-nucleotide barcodes used for demultiplexing. Libraries were sequenced on an Illumina MiSeq with 2x220 or 2x250 nucleotide paired-end reads. As for the original processing: FLASH 1.2.11 was used to merge paired reads, and BWA-MEM then aligned the reads to the GRCh37 human genome before TRA and TRB reads were extracted. For V and J assignment, an IMGT-derived reference of cassette sequences and CDR3 motifs that included pseudogenes was used. Three-frame translation of reads was performed, and productive CDR3s were defined as those with a C...FGXG motif and no stop codons. Unique combinations of V-J cassette pair and CDR3 amino acid sequence were defined as clonotypes. Filtering of reads was based on Hamming distance, with the threshold set by the sequence error rate of each sample in mapped regions. TCRdb redid the processing of the public reads, applying fastp at Q25 and MiXCR, and retained in-frame beta chains. Merged by CDR3 protein, the rows form single entries marked with the most common genes and DNA. TCRdb's processing, not the authors', yielded these V and J calls. Present in this sample are 100,000 to 150,000 distinct CDR3 sequences, approximately 25% of which were seen just once. The ten biggest clones cover 13% to 15% of the sample.

In this sample, this clonotype turned up many times. The clone's antigen remains unknown. Qualities for individual bases were not recorded, and no much larger clone is one base off. The study at large found these results: Very few CDR3 sequences were found to be shared between tissue and blood, and this scarcity was attributed to high CDR3 diversity and limited sampling. Group comparisons were based on small numbers of patients: three non-neoplastic, three low-grade glioma and 7 to 9 glioblastoma patients. VJ-independent divergence between tissue and blood was lower than expected in non-neoplastic patients but higher than expected in all gliomas, particularly low-grade gliomas.

The TCR originated in a human donor with low-grade glioma or glioblastoma, undergoing nonglioma brain surgery, or in good health (not recorded which). The specimen sequenced was glioma tissue, nonneoplastic brain tissue, or PBMCs (not recorded which). The rearranged chain carries TRBV3-1 and TRBJ2-7, with a tentative D gene TRBD2 over 5 matching bases. The CDR3 corresponds to CASSQGPAVSYEQYF. The DNA is TGTGCCAGCAGCCAAGGTCCAGCGGTCTCCTACGAGCAGTACTTC.